This T cell receptor beta chain was captured by sequencing in a study of brain T cells in children with intractable seizures. Sequencing was limited to surgery cases with top T cell transcript signatures in brain tissue. This CDR3 spans 15 amino acids. The germline gives CDR1 LGHDT, CDR2 YNNKEL (reference sequence). V was clipped by 3 bases and J by 4 bases, with 12 bases between them. Profiled with immunoSEQ multiplex PCR; TCRdb holds only in-frame clones, not every one. This sample has some 76,000 clones; roughly 91% occur once, and the top ten carry approximately 1.5%. The source material was peripheral blood, sampled at surgery. V gene TRBV3-1 (or the pseudogene TRBV3-2) combines with J gene TRBJ1-4; D possibly corresponds to TRBD1 (5 bases). The source is a boy under two years old with tuberous sclerosis and intractable seizures. The CDR3: CASSHFGGYNEKLFF. The DNA of the CDR3 is TGTGCCAGCAGCCACTTTGGGGGGTATAATGAAAAACTGTTTTTT.